The next 4 T cell receptor beta chains were all read from a single sample in a study of memory CD4+ T cells and cytomegalovirus serostatus. The sort gate was single viable CD3+CD4+CD8-CD45RO+ cells for memory CD4+ T cells. Produced via immunoSEQ multiplex PCR; TCRdb's table is partial and in-frame only. This sample has tens of thousands of clones, with roughly 80% found just once. The sample consisted of memory CD4+ T cells from blood. Receptors were obtained from an adult in good health and CMV-seronegative.

The chain couples TRBV9 to TRBJ1-6; 8 bases match TRBD1. CDR3 length equals 17 residues. V gave up 3 bases and J gave up 9 bases; unmatched junction bases: 14. Germline V gene sequence: CDR1 SGDLS, CDR2 YYNGEE. The CDR3 DNA reads TGTGCCAGCAGCGGAGGACAGGGATGGGCAATTGGTTCACCCCTCCACTTT. Translated, it gives CASSGGQGWAIGSPLHF.

This clone was observed once. The chain is built from TRBV7-3 and TRBJ1-1; D may be TRBD1 (5 bases). The germline gives CDR1 SGHTA, CDR2 FQGTGA. The CDR3 sequence is 13 residues long. The ends were cut back, 5 bases at V and 1 base at J, with 8 bases in the middle. The CDR3 region is CASSDGANTEAFF. CDR3 nucleotides: TGTGCCAGCAGCGACGGGGCGAACACTGAAGCTTTCTTT.

The gene calls are TRBV10-3 and TRBJ1-1; D is ambiguous. Trimming took off 8 bases at V and 2 bases at J, with 12 bases between the two ends. This CDR3 comprises 13 residues. Per the germline V gene, CDR1 is ENHRY and CDR2 is SYGVKD. This chain's CDR3 is CAIQAEPNTEAFF. Written as DNA, the CDR3 is TGTGCCATCCAGGCGGAACCCAACACTGAAGCTTTCTTT.

This chain joins TRBV19 and TRBJ2-7; TRBD2 aligns across 7 bases. CDR3 length: 13 amino acids. Germline V gene sequence: CDR1 LNHDA, CDR2 SQIVND (reference sequence). As DNA, the CDR3 is TGTTCACCTCCCTGGGGGGGGGCCTACGAGCAGTACTTC. Translated, it gives CSPPWGGAYEQYF.